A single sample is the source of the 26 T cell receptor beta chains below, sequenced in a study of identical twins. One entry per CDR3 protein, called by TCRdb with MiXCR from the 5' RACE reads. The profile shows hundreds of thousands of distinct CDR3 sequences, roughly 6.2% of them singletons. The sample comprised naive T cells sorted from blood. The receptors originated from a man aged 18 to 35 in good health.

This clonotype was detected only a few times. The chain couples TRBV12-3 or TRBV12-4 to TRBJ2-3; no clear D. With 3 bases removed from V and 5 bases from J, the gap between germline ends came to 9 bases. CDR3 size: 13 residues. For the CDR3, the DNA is TGTGCCAGCAGTTTCTTGTCCATAGATACGCAGTATTTT. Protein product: CASSFLSIDTQYF.

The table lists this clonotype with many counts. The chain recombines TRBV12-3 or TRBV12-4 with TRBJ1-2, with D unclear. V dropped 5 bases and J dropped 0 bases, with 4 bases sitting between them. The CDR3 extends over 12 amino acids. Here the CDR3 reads CASSPANYGYTF. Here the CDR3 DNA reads TGTGCCAGCAGTCCAGCTAACTATGGCTACACCTTC.

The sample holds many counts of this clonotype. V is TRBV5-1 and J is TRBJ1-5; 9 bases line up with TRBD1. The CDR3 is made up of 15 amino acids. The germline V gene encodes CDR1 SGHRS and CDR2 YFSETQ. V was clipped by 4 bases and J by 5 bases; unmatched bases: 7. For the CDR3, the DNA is TGCGCCAGCAGCCCCGAAGGACAGGGGTATCAGCCCCAGCATTTT. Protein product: CASSPEGQGYQPQHF.

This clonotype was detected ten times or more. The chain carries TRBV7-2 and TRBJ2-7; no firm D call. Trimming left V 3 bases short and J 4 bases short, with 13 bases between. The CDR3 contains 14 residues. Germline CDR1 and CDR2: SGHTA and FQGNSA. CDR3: CASSFAAQAYEQYF. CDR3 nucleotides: TGTGCCAGCAGCTTCGCGGCTCAGGCGTACGAGCAGTACTTC.

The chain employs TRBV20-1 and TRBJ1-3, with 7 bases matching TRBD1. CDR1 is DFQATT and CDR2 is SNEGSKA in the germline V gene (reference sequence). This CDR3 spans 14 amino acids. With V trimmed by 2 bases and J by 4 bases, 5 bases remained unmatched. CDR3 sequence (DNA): TGCAGTGCTAGACCGACAGGGTACGGAAACACCATATATTTT. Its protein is CSARPTGYGNTIYF.

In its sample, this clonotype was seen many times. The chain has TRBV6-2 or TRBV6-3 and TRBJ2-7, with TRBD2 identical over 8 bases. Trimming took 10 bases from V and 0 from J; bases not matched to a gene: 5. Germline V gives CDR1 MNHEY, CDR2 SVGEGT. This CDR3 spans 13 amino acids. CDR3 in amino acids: CATSAGASYEQYF. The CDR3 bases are TGTGCCACTTCAGCGGGAGCCTCCTACGAGCAGTACTTC.

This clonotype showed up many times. The DNA for the CDR3 is TGTGCCAGCAGTCCTATTTGGGGAGCCGCCGGGGAGCTGTTTTTT. Protein: CASSPIWGAAGELFF. The chain couples TRBV12-3 or TRBV12-4 to TRBJ2-2, with D maybe TRBD2 (5 bases). Trimming cost V 5 bases and J 6 bases, with 16 bases left between them. CDR3 length equals 15 residues.

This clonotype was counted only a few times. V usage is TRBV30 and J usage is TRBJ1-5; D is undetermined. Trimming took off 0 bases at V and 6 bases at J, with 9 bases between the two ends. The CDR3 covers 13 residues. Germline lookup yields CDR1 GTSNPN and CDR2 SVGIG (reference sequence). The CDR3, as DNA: TGTGCCTGGAGTGTAGTAGGGTCTCAGCCCCAGCATTTT. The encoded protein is CAWSVVGSQPQHF.

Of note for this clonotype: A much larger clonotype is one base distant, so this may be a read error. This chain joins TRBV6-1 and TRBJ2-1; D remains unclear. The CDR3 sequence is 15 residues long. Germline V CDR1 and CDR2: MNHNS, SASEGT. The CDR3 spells CASARLVAPYNVQFF. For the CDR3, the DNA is TGTGCCAGCGCCCGTCTAGTAGCCCCCTACAATGTGCAGTTCTTC.

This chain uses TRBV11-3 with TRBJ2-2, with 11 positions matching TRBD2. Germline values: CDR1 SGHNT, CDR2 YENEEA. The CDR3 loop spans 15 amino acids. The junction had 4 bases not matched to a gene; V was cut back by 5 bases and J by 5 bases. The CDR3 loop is CASSKGLAVTGELFF. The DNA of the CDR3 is TGTGCCAGCAGCAAGGGACTAGCGGTAACCGGGGAGCTGTTTTTT.

For the CDR3, the DNA is TGTGCCAGTAAATCGCAAGCGATGAACACTGAAGCTTTCTTT. It yields the protein CASKSQAMNTEAFF. This chain connects TRBV19 to TRBJ1-1; unclear D gene. CDR1 and CDR2 from the germline V gene are LNHDA and SQIVND (reference sequence). V dropped 7 bases and J dropped 0 bases, with 12 bases sitting between them. The CDR3 covers 14 residues.

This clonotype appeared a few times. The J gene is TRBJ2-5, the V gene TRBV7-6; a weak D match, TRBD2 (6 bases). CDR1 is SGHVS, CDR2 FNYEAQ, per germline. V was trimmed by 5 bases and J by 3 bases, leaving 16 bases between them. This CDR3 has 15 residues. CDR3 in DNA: TGTGCCAGCAGCCTCCTAGCGAGTAGTAAAGAGACCCAGTACTTC. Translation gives CASSLLASSKETQYF.

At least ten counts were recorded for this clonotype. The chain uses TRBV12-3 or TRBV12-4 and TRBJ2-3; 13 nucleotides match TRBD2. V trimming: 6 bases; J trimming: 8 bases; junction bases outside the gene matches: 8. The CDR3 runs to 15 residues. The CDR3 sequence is CASSYGTSGMGTQYF. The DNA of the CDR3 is TGTGCCAGCAGCTATGGGACTAGCGGGATGGGTACGCAGTATTTT.

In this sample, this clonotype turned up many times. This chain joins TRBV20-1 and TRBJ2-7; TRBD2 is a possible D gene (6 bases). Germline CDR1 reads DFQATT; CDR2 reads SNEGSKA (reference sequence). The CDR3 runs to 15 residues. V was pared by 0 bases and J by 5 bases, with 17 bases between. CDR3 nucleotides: TGCAGTGCTAGAGATCCCCCCGGGAGTTCCGACGAGCAGTACTTC. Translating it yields CSARDPPGSSDEQYF.

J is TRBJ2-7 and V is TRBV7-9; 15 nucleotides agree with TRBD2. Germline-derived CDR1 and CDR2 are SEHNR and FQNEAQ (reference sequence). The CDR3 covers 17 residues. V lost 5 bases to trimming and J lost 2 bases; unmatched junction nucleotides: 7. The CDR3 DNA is TGTGCCAGCAGCATCGGACTAGCGGGAGGGCCGACCTACGAGCAGTACTTC. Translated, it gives CASSIGLAGGPTYEQYF. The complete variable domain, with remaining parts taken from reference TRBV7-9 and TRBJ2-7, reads DTGVSQNPRHKITKRGQNVTFRCDPISEHNRLYWYRQTLGQGPEFLTYFQNEAQLEKSRLLSDRFSAERPKGSFSTLEIQRTEQGDSAMYLCASSIGLAGGPTYEQYFGPGTRLTVT.

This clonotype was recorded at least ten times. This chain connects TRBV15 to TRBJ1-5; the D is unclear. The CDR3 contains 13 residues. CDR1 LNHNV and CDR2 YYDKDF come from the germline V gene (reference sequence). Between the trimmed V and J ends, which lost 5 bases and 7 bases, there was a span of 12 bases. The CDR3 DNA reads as TGTGCCACCAGCGACAAGGGAAAACAGCCCCAGCATTTT. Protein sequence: CATSDKGKQPQHF.

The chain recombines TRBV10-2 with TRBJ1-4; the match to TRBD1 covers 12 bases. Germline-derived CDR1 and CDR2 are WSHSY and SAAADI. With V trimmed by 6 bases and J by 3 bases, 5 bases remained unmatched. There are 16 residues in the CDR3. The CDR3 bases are TGCGCCAGCAGGCCCGGGACAGGGGGCTCTAATGAAAAACTGTTTTTT. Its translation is CASRPGTGGSNEKLFF.

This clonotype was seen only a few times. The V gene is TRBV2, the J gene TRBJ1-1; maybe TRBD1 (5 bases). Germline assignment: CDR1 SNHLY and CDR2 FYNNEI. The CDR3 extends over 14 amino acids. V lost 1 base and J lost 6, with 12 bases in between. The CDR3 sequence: CASSEGQGGSEAFF. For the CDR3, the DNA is TGTGCCAGCAGTGAAGGGCAGGGCGGTTCTGAAGCTTTCTTT.

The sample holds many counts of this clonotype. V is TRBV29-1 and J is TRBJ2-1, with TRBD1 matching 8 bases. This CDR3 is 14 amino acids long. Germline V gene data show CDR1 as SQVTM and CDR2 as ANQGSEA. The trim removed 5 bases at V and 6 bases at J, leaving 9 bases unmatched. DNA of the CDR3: TGCAGCGTTCCCTCGGGACAGGAGAGCAATGAGCAGTTCTTC. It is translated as CSVPSGQESNEQFF.

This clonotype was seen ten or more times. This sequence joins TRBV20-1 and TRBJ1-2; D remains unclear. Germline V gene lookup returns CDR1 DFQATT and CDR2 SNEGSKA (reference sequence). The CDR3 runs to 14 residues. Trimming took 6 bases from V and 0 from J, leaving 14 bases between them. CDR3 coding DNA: TGCAGTGCAATCGGACCTGGCCCTAACTATGGCTACACCTTC. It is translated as CSAIGPGPNYGYTF.

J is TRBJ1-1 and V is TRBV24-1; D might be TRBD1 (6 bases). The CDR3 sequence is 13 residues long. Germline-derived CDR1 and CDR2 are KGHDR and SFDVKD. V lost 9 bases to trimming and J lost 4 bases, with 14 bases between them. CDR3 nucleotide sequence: TGTGCCACCCAGGGGCACCCAGGCACTGAAGCTTTCTTT. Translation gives CATQGHPGTEAFF.

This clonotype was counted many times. CDR3 DNA sequence: TGTGCCAGCAGTTTAATGGCCGGAGGGTTGGGGAGTGAGGACGAGCAGTACTTC. Translating gives CASSLMAGGLGSEDEQYF. This rearrangement joins TRBV27 to TRBJ2-7; D is perhaps TRBD2 (6 bases). The germline CDR1 and CDR2 sequences are MNHEY and SMNVEV (reference sequence). V lost 2 bases, J lost 5 bases, and 25 bases lay in between. This CDR3 region has 18 residues.

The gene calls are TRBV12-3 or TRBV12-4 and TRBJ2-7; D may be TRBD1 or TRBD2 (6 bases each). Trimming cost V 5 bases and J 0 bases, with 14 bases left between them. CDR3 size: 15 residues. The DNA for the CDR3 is TGTGCCAGCAGTCTCAGTGGGGGGCCCTCCTACGAGCAGTACTTC. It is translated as CASSLSGGPSYEQYF.

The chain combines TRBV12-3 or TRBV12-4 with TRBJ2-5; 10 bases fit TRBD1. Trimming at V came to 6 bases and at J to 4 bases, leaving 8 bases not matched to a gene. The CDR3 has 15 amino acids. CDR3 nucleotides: TGTGCCAGCAGAACGGGAGACAGGGGGCGAGAGACCCAGTACTTC. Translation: CASRTGDRGRETQYF.

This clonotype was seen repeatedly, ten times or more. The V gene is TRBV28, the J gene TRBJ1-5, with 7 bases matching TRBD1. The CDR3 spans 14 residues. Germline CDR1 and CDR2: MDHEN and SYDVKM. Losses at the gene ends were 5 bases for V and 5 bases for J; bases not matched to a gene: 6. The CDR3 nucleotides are TGTGCCAGCAGTCTCCCTGACAGGGATCAGCCCCAGCATTTT. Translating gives CASSLPDRDQPQHF.

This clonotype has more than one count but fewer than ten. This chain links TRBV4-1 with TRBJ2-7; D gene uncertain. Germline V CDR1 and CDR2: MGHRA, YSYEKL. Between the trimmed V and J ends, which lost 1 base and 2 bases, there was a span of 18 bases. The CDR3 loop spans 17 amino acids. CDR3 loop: CASSQVDGRTPTYEQYF. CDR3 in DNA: TGCGCCAGCAGCCAAGTTGATGGCCGTACCCCAACCTACGAGCAGTACTTC.